The rows below give T cell receptor beta chains drawn from one sample of a study of response to subunit inactivated influenza vaccine. MiXCR, applied by TCRdb to the RT-PCR reads, yields one record per CDR3 protein. This sample yields about 540,000 distinct CDR3 sequences, of which 13% to 15% are seen a single time; around 10% belongs to the top ten. The sequenced sample was PBMCs from blood, obtained approximately 13 days after vaccination. The receptors stem from a man aged 50 or older who received an inactivated influenza vaccine. The CDR3 runs from the conserved cysteine through the conserved F or W. A D gene is named only where the DNA matches it firmly. Some rows have no size entry. The others give once, few or many, or a class for an expanded clone.

d_call,clone_size,j_call,v_call,cdr3_nt,cdr3_aa
NA,NA,TRBJ1-5,TRBV24-1,TGTGCCACCAGTGAGGGGGACGGCCCGCCTCAGCCCCAGCATTTT,CATSEGDGPPQPQHF
NA,few,TRBJ2-1,TRBV10-3,TGTGCCATCAGTGGGGCCGACAATGAGCAGTTCTTC,CAISGADNEQFF
NA,few,TRBJ2-1,TRBV6-5,TGTGCCAGCAGTTACTCCCTCCAGATCGGCAATGAGCAGTTCTTC,CASSYSLQIGNEQFF
TRBD2,NA,TRBJ2-5,TRBV6-1,TGTGCCAGCAGTGCCCGTCCTCGCGGGGGGGCCCAAGAGAGTTCCTACTTC,CASSARPRGGAQESSYF
NA,few,TRBJ2-7,TRBV19,TGTGCCAGTAGTATTGGAAGGGGACGCAGCTACGAGCAGTACTTC,CASSIGRGRSYEQYF
TRBD1,few,TRBJ2-5,TRBV6-1,TGTGCCAGCAGTGAATCCGGGACAGAAGAGACCCAGTACTTC,CASSESGTEETQYF
NA,few,TRBJ1-5,TRBV2,TGTGCCAGCAACCGGGACAACAATCAGCCCCAGCATTTT,CASNRDNNQPQHF
TRBD1,NA,TRBJ2-5,TRBV5-3,TGTGCCAGAAGCTTGGAGGGACAGGGACAAGAGACCCAGTACTTC,CARSLEGQGQETQYF
NA,few,TRBJ1-1,TRBV24-1,TGTGCCACCAGTGACTTAACTGAAGCTTTCTTT,CATSDLTEAFF
NA,few,TRBJ2-1,TRBV20-1,TGCAGTGCTAGAGATTTACTAACCAATGAGCAGTTCTTC,CSARDLLTNEQFF
NA,NA,TRBJ2-5,TRBV12-3/TRBV12-4,TGTGCCAGCAGCCATATCAGAATGGAGACCCAGTACTTC,CASSHIRMETQYF
NA,few,TRBJ1-1,TRBV24-1,TGTGCCACCAGTGATTTTATGACTGACTATGTGAACACTGAAGCTTTCTTT,CATSDFMTDYVNTEAFF
NA,NA,TRBJ2-3,TRBV24-1,TGTGCCACCAGTGACCGCCCAGATACGCAGTATTTT,CATSDRPDTQYF
NA,NA,TRBJ2-1,TRBV20-1,TGCAGTGCCGAAGACGACAATGAGCAGTTCTTC,CSAEDDNEQFF
NA,NA,TRBJ2-1,TRBV20-1,TGCAGTGCCCGGACAGTCTCCTACAATGAGCAGTTCTTC,CSARTVSYNEQFF
TRBD1,NA,TRBJ2-7,TRBV6-1,TGTGCCAGCGGGATCACAGGGGGGTCCTACGAGCAGTACTTC,CASGITGGSYEQYF
NA,many,TRBJ2-3,TRBV3-1,TGTGCCAGCAGCCCCCGGTCAGATACGCAGTATTTT,CASSPRSDTQYF
NA,few,TRBJ2-1,TRBV29-1,TGCAGCGTTGAGTGGGGTCTCTCCTACAATGAGCAGTTCTTC,CSVEWGLSYNEQFF
TRBD2,many,TRBJ2-5,TRBV6-1,TGTGCCAGCAGACTTGCTAGCGGGAGTTATGAGACCCAGTACTTC,CASRLASGSYETQYF
TRBD2,NA,TRBJ2-5,TRBV12-3/TRBV12-4,TGTGCCAGCAGCTATAGCGGGAGCATCAAGGAGACCCAGTACTTC,CASSYSGSIKETQYF
TRBD1,NA,TRBJ1-1,TRBV25-1,TGTGCCAGCAGGCAAGGTGACAGGGGAAAAGCTTTCTTT,CASRQGDRGKAFF
NA,NA,TRBJ2-3,TRBV7-9,TGTGCCAGCAGCTTAGCGTGGGACACAGATACGCAGTATTTT,CASSLAWDTDTQYF